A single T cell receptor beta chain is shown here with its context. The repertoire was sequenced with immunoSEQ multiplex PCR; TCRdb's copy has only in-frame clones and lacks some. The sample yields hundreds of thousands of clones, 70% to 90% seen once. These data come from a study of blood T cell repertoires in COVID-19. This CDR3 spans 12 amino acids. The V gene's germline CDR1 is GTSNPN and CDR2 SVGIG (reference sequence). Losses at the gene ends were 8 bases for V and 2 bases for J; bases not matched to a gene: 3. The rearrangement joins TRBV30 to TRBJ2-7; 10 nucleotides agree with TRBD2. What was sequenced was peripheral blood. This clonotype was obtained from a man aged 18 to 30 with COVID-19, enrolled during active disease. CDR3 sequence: CATGTSAYEQYF. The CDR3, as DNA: TGTGCCACCGGGACTAGCGCCTACGAGCAGTACTTC.